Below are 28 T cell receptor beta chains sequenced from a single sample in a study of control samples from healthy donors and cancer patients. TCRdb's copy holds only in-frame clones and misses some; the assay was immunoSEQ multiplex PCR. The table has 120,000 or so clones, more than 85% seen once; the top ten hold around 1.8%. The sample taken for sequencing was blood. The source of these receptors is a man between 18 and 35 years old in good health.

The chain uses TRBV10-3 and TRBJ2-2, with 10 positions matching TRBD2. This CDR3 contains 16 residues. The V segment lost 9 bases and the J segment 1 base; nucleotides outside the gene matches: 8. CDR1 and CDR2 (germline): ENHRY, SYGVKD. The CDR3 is CAILAGVQMNTGELFF. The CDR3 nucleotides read TGTGCCATTCTAGCGGGAGTCCAAATGAACACCGGGGAGCTGTTTTTT.

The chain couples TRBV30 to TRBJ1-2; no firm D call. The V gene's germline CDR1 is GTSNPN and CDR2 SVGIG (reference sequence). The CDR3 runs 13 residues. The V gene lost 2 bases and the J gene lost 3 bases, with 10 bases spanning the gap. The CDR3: CAWSQRRDYGYTF. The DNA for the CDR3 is TGTGCCTGGAGTCAAAGGCGAGACTATGGCTACACCTTC. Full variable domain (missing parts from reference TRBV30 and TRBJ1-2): SQTIHQWPATLVQPVGSPLSLECTVEGTSNPNLYWYRQAAGRGLQLLFYSVGIGQISSEVPQNLSASRPQDRQFILSSKKLLLSDSGFYLCAWSQRRDYGYTFGSGTRLTVV.

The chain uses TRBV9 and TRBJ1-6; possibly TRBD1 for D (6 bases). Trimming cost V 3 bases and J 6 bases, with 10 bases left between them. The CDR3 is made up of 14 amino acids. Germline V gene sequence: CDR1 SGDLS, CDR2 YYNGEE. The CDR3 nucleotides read TGTGCCAGCAGCGCGGGACAAGCTAATTCACCCCTCCACTTT. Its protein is CASSAGQANSPLHF.

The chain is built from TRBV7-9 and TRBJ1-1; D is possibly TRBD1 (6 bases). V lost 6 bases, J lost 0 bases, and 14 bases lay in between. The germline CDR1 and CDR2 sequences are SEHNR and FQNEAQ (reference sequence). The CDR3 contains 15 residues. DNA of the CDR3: TGTGCCAGCAGTAAGCCCAGGGGTTTGAACACTGAAGCTTTCTTT. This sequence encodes CASSKPRGLNTEAFF.

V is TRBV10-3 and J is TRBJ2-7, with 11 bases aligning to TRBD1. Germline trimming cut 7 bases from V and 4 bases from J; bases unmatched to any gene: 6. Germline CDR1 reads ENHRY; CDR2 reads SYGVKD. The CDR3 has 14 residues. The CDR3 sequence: CAITPGQGVYEQYF. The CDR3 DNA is TGTGCCATCACTCCGGGACAGGGGGTGTACGAGCAGTACTTC.

In DNA, the CDR3 is TGTGCCACCAGCAAAACGGCAGGGTCGGTGACCCAGTACTTC. Its protein is CATSKTAGSVTQYF. This chain connects TRBV15 to TRBJ2-5, with D maybe TRBD1 (5 bases). V lost 4 bases to trimming and J lost 7 bases, with 16 bases between them. CDR3 length: 14 amino acids. CDR1 LNHNV and CDR2 YYDKDF come from the germline V gene (reference sequence).

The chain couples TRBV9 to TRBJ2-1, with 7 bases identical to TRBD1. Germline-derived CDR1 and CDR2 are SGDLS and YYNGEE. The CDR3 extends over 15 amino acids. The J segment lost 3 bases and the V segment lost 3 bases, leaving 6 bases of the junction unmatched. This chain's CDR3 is CASSGRTGFYNEQFF. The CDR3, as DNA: TGTGCCAGCAGCGGGCGGACAGGCTTCTACAATGAGCAGTTCTTC.

The CDR3 protein is CSAWSGRILDTQYF. The CDR3 nucleotides are TGCAGCGCGTGGAGCGGGAGAATCCTAGATACGCAGTATTTT. The chain combines TRBV29-1 with TRBJ2-3, with TRBD2 identical over 8 bases. The CDR3 extends over 14 amino acids. Germline loops: CDR1 SQVTM, CDR2 ANQGSEA. Unmatched junction bases numbered 11, after V lost 7 bases and J lost 5 bases.

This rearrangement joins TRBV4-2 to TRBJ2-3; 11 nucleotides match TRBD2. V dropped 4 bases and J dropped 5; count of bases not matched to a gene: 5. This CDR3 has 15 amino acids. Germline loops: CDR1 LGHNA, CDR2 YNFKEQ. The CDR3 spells CASSRTSGREDTQYF. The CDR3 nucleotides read TGTGCCAGCAGCCGAACTAGCGGGAGAGAAGATACGCAGTATTTT.

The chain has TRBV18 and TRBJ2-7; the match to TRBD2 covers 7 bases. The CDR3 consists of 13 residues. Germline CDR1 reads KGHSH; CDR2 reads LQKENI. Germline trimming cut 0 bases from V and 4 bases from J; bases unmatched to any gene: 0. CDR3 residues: CASSPPGGYEQYF. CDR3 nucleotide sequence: TGTGCCAGCTCACCACCGGGGGGGTACGAGCAGTACTTC.

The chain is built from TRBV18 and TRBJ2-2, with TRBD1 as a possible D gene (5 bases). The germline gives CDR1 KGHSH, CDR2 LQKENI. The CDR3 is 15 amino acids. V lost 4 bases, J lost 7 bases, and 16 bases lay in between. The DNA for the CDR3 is TGTGCCAGCTCACAAAACTCCAGGGATGGCGGGGAGCTGTTTTTT. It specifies CASSQNSRDGGELFF.

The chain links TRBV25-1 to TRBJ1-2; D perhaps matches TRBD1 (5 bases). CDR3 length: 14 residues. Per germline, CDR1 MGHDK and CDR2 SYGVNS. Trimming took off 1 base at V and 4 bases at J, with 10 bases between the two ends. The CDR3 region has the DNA TGTGCCAGCAGTGAATCCAGGGTTGCCTATGGCTACACCTTC. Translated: CASSESRVAYGYTF.

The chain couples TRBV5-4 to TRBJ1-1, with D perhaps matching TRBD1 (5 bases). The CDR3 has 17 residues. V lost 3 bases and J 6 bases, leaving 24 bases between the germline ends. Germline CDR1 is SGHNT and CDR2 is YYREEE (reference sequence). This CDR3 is CASSSDPWATGVAEAFF. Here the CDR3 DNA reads TGTGCCAGCAGCTCAGACCCCTGGGCGACGGGGGTCGCTGAAGCTTTCTTT.

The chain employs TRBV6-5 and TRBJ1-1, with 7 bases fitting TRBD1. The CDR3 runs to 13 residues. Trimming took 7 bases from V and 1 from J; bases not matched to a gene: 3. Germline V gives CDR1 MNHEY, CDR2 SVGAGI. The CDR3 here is CASTGQANTEAFF. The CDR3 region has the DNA TGTGCCAGCACCGGACAGGCGAACACTGAAGCTTTCTTT.

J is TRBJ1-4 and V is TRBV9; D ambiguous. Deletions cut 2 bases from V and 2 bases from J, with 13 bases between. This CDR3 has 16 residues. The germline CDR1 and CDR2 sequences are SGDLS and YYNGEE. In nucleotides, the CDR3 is TGTGCCAGCAGCGTCTCTTCTGACGCCACTAATGAAAAACTGTTTTTT. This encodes CASSVSSDATNEKLFF. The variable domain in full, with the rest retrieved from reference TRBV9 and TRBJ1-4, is DSGVTQTPKHLITATGQRVTLRCSPRSGDLSVYWYQQSLDQGLQFLIQYYNGEERAKGNILERFSAQQFPDLHSELNLSSLELGDSALYFCASSVSSDATNEKLFFGSGTQLSVL.

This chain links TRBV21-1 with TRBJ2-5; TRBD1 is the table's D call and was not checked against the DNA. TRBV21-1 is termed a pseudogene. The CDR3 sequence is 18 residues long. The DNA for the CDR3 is TGTGCCAGCAGCAAAAAAAAGGCCTCCGGGACAGCTCAAGAGACCCAGTACTTC. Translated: CASSKKKASGTAQETQYF.

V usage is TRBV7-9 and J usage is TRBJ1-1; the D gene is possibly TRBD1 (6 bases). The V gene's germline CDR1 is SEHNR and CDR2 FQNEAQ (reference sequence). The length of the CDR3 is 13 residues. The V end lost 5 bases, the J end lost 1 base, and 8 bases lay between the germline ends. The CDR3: CASSLTGNTEAFF. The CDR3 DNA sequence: TGTGCCAGCAGCCTGACAGGGAACACTGAAGCTTTCTTT.

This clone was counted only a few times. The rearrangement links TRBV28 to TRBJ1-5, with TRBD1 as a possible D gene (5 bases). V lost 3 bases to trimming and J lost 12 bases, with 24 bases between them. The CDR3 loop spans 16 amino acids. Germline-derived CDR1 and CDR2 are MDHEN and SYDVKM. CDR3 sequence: CASSFLTSGTPSRQHF. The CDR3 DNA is TGTGCCAGCAGTTTCCTCACATCCGGGACCCCTTCGCGCCAGCATTTT.

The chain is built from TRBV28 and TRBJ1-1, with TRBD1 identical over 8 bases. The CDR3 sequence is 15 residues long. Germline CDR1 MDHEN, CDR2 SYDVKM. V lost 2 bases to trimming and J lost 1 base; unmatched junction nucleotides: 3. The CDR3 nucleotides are TGTGCCAGCAGTTTACCCGGACAGGGGAACACTGAAGCTTTCTTT. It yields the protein CASSLPGQGNTEAFF.

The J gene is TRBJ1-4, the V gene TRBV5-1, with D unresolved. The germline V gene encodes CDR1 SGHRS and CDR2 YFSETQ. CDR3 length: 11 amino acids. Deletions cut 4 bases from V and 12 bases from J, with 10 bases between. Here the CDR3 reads CASSPGGELFF. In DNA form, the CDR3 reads TGCGCCAGCAGCCCGGGCGGGGAACTGTTTTTT. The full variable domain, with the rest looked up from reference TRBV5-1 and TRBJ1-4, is KAGVTQTPRYLIKTRGQQVTLSCSPISGHRSVSWYQQTPGQGLQFLFEYFSETQRNKGNFPGRFSGRQFSNSRSEMNVSTLELGDSALYLCASSPGGELFFGSGTQLSVL.

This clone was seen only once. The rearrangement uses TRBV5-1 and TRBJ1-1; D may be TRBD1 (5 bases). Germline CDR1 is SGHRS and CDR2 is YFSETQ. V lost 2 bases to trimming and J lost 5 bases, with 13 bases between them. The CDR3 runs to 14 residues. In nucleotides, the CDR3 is TGCGCCAGCAGCTTCCAGGGTGTGCGGACTGAAGCTTTCTTT. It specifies CASSFQGVRTEAFF. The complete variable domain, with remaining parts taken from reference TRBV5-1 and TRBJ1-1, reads KAGVTQTPRYLIKTRGQQVTLSCSPISGHRSVSWYQQTPGQGLQFLFEYFSETQRNKGNFPGRFSGRQFSNSRSEMNVSTLELGDSALYLCASSFQGVRTEAFFGQGTRLTVV.

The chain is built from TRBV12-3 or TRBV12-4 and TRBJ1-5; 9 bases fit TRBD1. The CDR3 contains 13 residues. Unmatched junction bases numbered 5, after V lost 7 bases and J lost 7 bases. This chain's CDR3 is CASTPTGGQPQHF. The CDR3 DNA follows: TGTGCCAGCACCCCGACAGGGGGACAGCCCCAGCATTTT.

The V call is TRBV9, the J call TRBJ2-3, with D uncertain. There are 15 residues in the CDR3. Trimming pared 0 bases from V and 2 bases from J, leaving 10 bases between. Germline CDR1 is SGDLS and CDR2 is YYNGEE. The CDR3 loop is CASSVVPQNTDTQYF. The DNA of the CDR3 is TGTGCCAGCAGCGTAGTCCCCCAGAACACAGATACGCAGTATTTT.

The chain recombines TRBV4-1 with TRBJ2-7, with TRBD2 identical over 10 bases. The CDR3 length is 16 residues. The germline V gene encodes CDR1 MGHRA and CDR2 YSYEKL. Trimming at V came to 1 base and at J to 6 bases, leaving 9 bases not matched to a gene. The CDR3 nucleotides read TGCGCCAGCAGCCAAGGGTTAGCGGGAGGATATGTCGAGCAGTACTTC. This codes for CASSQGLAGGYVEQYF.

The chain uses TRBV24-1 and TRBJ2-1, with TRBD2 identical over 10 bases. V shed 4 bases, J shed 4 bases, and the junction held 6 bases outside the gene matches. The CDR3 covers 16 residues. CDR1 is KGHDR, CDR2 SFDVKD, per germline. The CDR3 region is CATSEGTSDFYNEQFF. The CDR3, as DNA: TGTGCCACCAGTGAGGGGACTAGCGACTTTTACAATGAGCAGTTCTTC.

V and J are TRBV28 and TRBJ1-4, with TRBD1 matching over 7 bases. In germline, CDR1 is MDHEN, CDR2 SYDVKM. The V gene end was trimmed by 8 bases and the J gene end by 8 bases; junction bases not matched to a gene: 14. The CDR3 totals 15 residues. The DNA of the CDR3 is TGTGCCAGCTCCATACTTCGGGACAGCGGGGAAAAACTGTTTTTT. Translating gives CASSILRDSGEKLFF.

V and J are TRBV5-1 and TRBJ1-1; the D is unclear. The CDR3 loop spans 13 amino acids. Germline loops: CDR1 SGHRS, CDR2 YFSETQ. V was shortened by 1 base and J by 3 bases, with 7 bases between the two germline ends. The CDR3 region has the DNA TGCGCCAGCAGCTTGTATAGAGACACTGAAGCTTTCTTT. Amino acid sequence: CASSLYRDTEAFF.

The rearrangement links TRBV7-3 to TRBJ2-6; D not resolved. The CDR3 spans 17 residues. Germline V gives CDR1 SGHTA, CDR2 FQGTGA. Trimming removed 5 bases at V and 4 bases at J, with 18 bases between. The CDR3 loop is CASSAPSTFAGANVLTF. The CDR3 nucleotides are TGTGCCAGCAGCGCCCCAAGTACCTTCGCCGGGGCCAACGTCCTGACTTTC.